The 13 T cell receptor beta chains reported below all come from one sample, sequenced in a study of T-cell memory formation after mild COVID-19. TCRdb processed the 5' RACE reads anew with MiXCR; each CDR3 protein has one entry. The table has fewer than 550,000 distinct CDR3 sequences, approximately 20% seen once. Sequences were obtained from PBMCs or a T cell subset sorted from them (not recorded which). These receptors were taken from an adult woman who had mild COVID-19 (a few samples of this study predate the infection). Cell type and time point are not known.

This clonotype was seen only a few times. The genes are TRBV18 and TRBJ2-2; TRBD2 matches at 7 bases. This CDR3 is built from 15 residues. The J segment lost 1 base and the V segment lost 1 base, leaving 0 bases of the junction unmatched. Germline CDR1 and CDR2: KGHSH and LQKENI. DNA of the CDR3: TGTGCCAGCTCACCACTAGCGGGGAACACCGGGGAGCTGTTTTTT. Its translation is CASSPLAGNTGELFF.

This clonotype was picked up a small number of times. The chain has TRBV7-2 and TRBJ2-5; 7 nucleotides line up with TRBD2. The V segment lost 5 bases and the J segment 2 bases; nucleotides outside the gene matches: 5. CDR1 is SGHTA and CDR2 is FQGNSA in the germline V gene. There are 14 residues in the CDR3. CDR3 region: CASSGRRGQETQYF. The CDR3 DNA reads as TGTGCCAGCAGCGGGCGGCGGGGGCAAGAGACCCAGTACTTC.

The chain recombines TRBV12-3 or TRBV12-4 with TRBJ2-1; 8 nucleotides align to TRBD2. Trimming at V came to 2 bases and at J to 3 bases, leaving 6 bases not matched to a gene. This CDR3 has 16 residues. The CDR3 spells CASSLWVTSGYNEQFF. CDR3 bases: TGTGCCAGCAGTTTATGGGTTACTAGCGGCTACAATGAGCAGTTCTTC.

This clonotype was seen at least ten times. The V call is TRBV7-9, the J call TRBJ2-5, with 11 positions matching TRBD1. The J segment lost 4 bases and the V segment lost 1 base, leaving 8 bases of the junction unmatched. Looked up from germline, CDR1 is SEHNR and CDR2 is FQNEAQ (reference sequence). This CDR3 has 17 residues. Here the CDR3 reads CASSLGPRTGGRETQYF. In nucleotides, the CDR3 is TGTGCCAGCAGCTTAGGCCCCCGGACAGGGGGCCGAGAGACCCAGTACTTC.

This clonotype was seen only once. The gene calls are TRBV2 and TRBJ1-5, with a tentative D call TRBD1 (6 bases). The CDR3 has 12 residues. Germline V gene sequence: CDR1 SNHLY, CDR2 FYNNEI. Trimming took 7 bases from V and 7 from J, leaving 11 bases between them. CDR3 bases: TGTGCCAGCAACAAGGGGGACCAGCCCCAGCATTTT. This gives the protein CASNKGDQPQHF.

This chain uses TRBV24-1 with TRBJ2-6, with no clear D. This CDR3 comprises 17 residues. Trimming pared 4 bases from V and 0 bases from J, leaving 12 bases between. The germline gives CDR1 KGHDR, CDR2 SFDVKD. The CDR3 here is CATSEPPAGSGANVLTF. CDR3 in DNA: TGTGCCACCAGTGAACCACCGGCCGGCTCTGGGGCCAACGTCCTGACTTTC.

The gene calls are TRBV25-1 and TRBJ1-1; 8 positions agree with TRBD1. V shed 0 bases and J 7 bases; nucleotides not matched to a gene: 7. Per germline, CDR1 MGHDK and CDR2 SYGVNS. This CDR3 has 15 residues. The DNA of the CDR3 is TGTGCCAGCAGTGAATATGTCAGGGGGCATGTTGAAGCTTTCTTT. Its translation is CASSEYVRGHVEAFF.

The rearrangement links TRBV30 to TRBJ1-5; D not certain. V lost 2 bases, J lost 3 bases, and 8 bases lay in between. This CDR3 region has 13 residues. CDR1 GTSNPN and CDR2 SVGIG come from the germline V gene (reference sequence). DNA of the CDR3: TGTGCCTGGAGTTTCCTTCCCAATCAGCCCCAGCATTTT. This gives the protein CAWSFLPNQPQHF.

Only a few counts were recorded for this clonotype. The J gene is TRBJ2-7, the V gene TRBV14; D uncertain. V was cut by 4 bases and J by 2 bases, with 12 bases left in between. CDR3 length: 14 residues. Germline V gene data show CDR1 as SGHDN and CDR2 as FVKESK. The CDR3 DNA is TGTGCCAGCAGCCCCGCCCTGACCACCTACGAGCAGTACTTC. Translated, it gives CASSPALTTYEQYF.

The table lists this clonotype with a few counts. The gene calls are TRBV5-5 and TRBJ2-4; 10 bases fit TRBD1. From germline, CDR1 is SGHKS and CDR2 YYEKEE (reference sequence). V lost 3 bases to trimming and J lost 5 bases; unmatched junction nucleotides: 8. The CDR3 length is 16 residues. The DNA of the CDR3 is TGTGCCAGCAGCTGGGCCGGGACAGGGGTTCAAAACATTCAGTACTTC. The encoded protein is CASSWAGTGVQNIQYF.

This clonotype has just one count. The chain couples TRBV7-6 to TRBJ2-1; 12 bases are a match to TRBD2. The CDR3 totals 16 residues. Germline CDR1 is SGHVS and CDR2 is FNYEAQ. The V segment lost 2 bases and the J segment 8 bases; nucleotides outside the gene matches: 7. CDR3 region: CASSLISSGRADEQFF. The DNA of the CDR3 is TGTGCCAGCAGCTTAATTTCTAGCGGGAGGGCCGATGAGCAGTTCTTC. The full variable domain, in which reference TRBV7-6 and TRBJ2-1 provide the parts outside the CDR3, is GAGVSQSPRYKVTKRGQDVALRCDPISGHVSLYWYRQALGQGPEFLTYFNYEAQQDKSGLPNDRFSAERPEGSISTLTIQRTEQRDSAMYRCASSLISSGRADEQFFGPGTRLTVL.

The chain's CDR3 is CASSYSENSRGYTF. The DNA of the CDR3 is TGTGCCAGCAGTTACTCTGAAAATTCGCGCGGCTACACCTTC. The gene calls are TRBV6-5 and TRBJ1-2; D unclear. Trimming stripped 0 bases from V and 8 bases from J, with 13 bases between. The CDR3 totals 14 residues. The germline gives CDR1 MNHEY, CDR2 SVGAGI.

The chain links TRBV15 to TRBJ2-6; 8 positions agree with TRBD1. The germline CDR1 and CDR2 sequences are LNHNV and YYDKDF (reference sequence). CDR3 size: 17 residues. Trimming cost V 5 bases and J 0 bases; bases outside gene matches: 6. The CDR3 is CATSPRDRYSGANVLTF. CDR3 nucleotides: TGTGCCACCAGCCCCCGGGACAGGTACTCTGGGGCCAACGTCCTGACTTTC.